The clone carrying this T cell receptor beta chain has a single count. TCRdb's copy holds only in-frame clones and misses some; the assay was immunoSEQ multiplex PCR. The table has approximately 81,000 clones, approximately 94% seen once; the top ten hold roughly 0.37%. This specimen comes from a study of technical replicates of blood from several donors. The J segment lost 4 bases and the V segment lost 7 bases, leaving 13 bases of the junction unmatched. CDR3 length: 16 residues. CDR1 and CDR2 (germline): SNHLY, FYNNEI. Sequencing was performed on T cells isolated from PBMCs. The TCR originated in a human donor in good health. The chain has TRBV2 and TRBJ2-1; 7 nucleotides agree with TRBD2. The CDR3 coding sequence is TGTGCCAGCAAGGGCGGCAGGCGGGAGACTTACAATGAGCAGTTCTTC. Translated, it gives CASKGGRRETYNEQFF.